The 20 T cell receptor beta chains below all came from one sample that was sequenced in a study of PD-L1 blockade in urothelial cancer. Profiling relied on immunoSEQ multiplex PCR, and the TCRdb table lists in-frame clones only, not all of them. The sample records around 120,000 clones, 70% to 85% being singletons. Sequenced here: PBMCs, sampled around atezolizumab (anti-PD-L1) treatment. All receptors derive from a man in his fifties with urothelial cancer.

With respect to this clone: This sample includes further DNA sequences coding for the same CDR3. This chain connects TRBV5-1 to TRBJ2-3; D is undetermined. The germline gives CDR1 SGHRS, CDR2 YFSETQ. The germline V and J ends were trimmed by 0 bases and 1 base, with 6 bases remaining between them. The CDR3 has 14 residues. CDR3 in amino acids: CASSLVSGTDTQYF. The CDR3 DNA follows: TGCGCCAGCAGCTTGGTTTCGGGCACAGATACGCAGTATTTT.

This chain joins TRBV6-6 and TRBJ1-5; D gene ambiguous. Trimming took off 2 bases at V and 6 bases at J, with 14 bases between the two ends. Germline V gene sequence: CDR1 MNHNY, CDR2 SVGAGI (reference sequence). The CDR3 is 15 amino acids. The CDR3 sequence is CASSYNSQRGQPQHF. The CDR3 DNA reads TGTGCCAGCAGTTACAATAGCCAGCGCGGTCAGCCCCAGCATTTT.

The chain has TRBV28 and TRBJ1-2; tentatively, D is TRBD1 (6 bases). There are 15 residues in the CDR3. Germline CDR1 MDHEN, CDR2 SYDVKM. V lost 6 bases, J lost 5 bases, and 19 bases lay in between. The chain's CDR3 is CASRGGATGGYGYTF. The CDR3 DNA follows: TGTGCCAGCAGAGGGGGGGCGACAGGAGGGTATGGCTACACCTTC.

This chain joins TRBV30 and TRBJ2-1; TRBD2 matches at 13 bases. Germline V gene sequence: CDR1 GTSNPN, CDR2 SVGIG (reference sequence). The CDR3 runs 14 residues. Trimming removed 4 bases from V and 10 bases from J; junction bases left unmatched: 7. The CDR3 loop reads CAWTPGLAGYEQFF. As DNA, the CDR3 is TGTGCCTGGACCCCGGGACTAGCGGGGTACGAGCAGTTCTTC.

CDR3 DNA sequence: TGTGCCTGGAGTGTTTGGGGCGGGAGTTCACCCCTCCACTTT. As protein: CAWSVWGGSSPLHF. The chain employs TRBV30 and TRBJ1-6; the D gene is possibly TRBD1 (5 bases). The CDR3 spans 14 residues. V gave up 0 bases and J gave up 9 bases, with 12 bases separating them. CDR1 GTSNPN and CDR2 SVGIG come from the germline V gene (reference sequence).

J is TRBJ2-7 and V is TRBV7-8; D not resolved. The CDR3 runs to 12 residues. Trimming left V 5 bases short and J 4 bases short, with 9 bases between. CDR1 is SGHVS, CDR2 FQNEAQ, per germline. The DNA of the CDR3 is TGTGCCAGCAGCAATGACATTTACGAGCAGTACTTC. Translating it yields CASSNDIYEQYF.

This CDR3 reads CASSFQGTSDEQFF. CDR3 DNA sequence: TGTGCCAGCAGCTTTCAAGGGACTAGCGATGAGCAGTTCTTC. The gene calls are TRBV7-9 and TRBJ2-1; 10 bases are a match to TRBD2. J lost 8 bases, V lost 3 bases, and 4 bases had no gene match. CDR3 length equals 14 residues. Germline V lookup: CDR1 SEHNR, CDR2 FQNEAQ (reference sequence).

V is TRBV7-2 and J is TRBJ2-1; a possible D gene is TRBD2 (5 bases). The V end lost 5 bases, the J end lost 5 bases, and 13 bases lay between the germline ends. Looked up from germline, CDR1 is SGHTA and CDR2 is FQGNSA. This CDR3 comprises 14 residues. The CDR3 DNA is TGTGCCAGCAGCCCCAGAAACGGGGACAATGAGCAGTTCTTC. It is translated as CASSPRNGDNEQFF.

CDR3: CASSQPGQNQPQHF. CDR3 DNA: TGTGCCAGCAGCCAACCGGGACAGAATCAGCCCCAGCATTTT. This chain connects TRBV4-2 to TRBJ1-5, with 7 bases fitting TRBD1. The germline gives CDR1 LGHNA, CDR2 YNFKEQ. The CDR3 spans 14 residues. Germline trimming cut 2 bases from V and 4 bases from J; bases unmatched to any gene: 2.

The chain employs TRBV19 and TRBJ2-7; D may be TRBD2 (6 bases). Trimming removed 5 bases from V and 2 bases from J, with 16 bases in between. The CDR3 is 15 residues long. The germline V gene has CDR1 LNHDA and CDR2 SQIVND (reference sequence). The CDR3 DNA is TGTGCCAGTAGTTCCGGAGTAGCGGCGGCCTACGAGCAGTACTTC. Translating gives CASSSGVAAAYEQYF.

This chain uses TRBV19 with TRBJ2-3; D gene ambiguous. CDR3 length: 13 residues. Trimming pared 4 bases from V and 2 bases from J, leaving 7 bases between. CDR1 is LNHDA and CDR2 is SQIVND in the germline V gene (reference sequence). The CDR3 protein is CASSSQYTDTQYF. In nucleotides, the CDR3 is TGTGCCAGTAGTAGTCAGTACACAGATACGCAGTATTTT.

V is TRBV5-1 and J is TRBJ2-7; 12 bases align to TRBD2. The germline gives CDR1 SGHRS, CDR2 YFSETQ. V dropped 1 base and J dropped 6; count of bases not matched to a gene: 8. This CDR3 has 16 amino acids. CDR3 nucleotide sequence: TGCGCCAGCAGCTTGAGCGGACTAGCGGGATCTCGCGAGCAGTACTTC. Translated, it gives CASSLSGLAGSREQYF.

J is TRBJ2-3 and V is TRBV9; tentative D call: TRBD2 (5 bases). The CDR3 is 14 amino acids. The germline gives CDR1 SGDLS, CDR2 YYNGEE. V was pared by 0 bases and J by 10 bases, with 15 bases between. This CDR3 is CASSVAEGGKPQYF. CDR3 sequence (DNA): TGTGCCAGCAGCGTAGCTGAAGGAGGCAAACCGCAGTATTTT.

The chain is built from TRBV5-1 and TRBJ2-1, with 8 bases that match TRBD1. Losses at the gene ends were 5 bases for V and 10 bases for J; bases not matched to a gene: 11. Germline loops: CDR1 SGHRS, CDR2 YFSETQ. This CDR3 region has 14 residues. In DNA, the CDR3 is TGCGCCAGCAGGGACCTCACAGGGGGTGGAGAGCAGTTCTTC. As protein: CASRDLTGGGEQFF.

The J gene is TRBJ1-2, the V gene TRBV5-1, with D maybe TRBD1 (6 bases). CDR3 length: 16 residues. Trimming took 4 bases from V and 0 from J, leaving 16 bases between them. In germline, CDR1 is SGHRS, CDR2 YFSETQ. The CDR3 sequence: CASSQIQGAANYGYTF. CDR3 nucleotide sequence: TGCGCCAGCAGCCAAATACAGGGAGCGGCTAACTATGGCTACACCTTC.

V usage is TRBV28 and J usage is TRBJ1-2; TRBD1 is a possible D gene (6 bases). Between the trimmed V and J ends, which lost 5 bases and 4 bases, there was a span of 11 bases. This CDR3 has 13 amino acids. Germline-derived CDR1 and CDR2 are MDHEN and SYDVKM. The CDR3 loop is CASSSEQGYGYTF. The CDR3 region has the DNA TGTGCCAGCAGTAGCGAACAGGGCTATGGCTACACCTTC.

For this clone: Germline is not matched at one junction end, which may reflect a read error. The chain joins TRBV2 to TRBJ2-7, with 7 bases lining up with TRBD1. CDR3 size: 15 residues. Germline-derived CDR1 and CDR2 are SNHLY and FYNNEI. The CDR3 reads CASSKAGTASYEQYF. The CDR3 region has the DNA TGTGCCAGCAGTAAAGCCGGGACAGCGTCCTACGAGCAGTACTTC.

The chain carries TRBV6-5 and TRBJ1-5; D is undetermined. Per the germline V gene, CDR1 is MNHEY and CDR2 is SVGAGI. The CDR3 loop spans 14 amino acids. With 6 bases removed from V and 5 bases from J, the gap between germline ends came to 14 bases. The CDR3 coding sequence is TGTGCCAGCAGGCTCAGACGGGGTTATCAGCCCCAGCATTTT. Protein: CASRLRRGYQPQHF.

The chain couples TRBV9 to TRBJ2-1; TRBD2 aligns across 10 bases. The CDR3 is 16 amino acids. The germline V gene encodes CDR1 SGDLS and CDR2 YYNGEE. V was clipped by 4 bases and J by 5 bases; unmatched bases: 9. The CDR3 nucleotides are TGTGCCAGCAGCACACCGGGACTAGCGCCGAACAATGAGCAGTTCTTC. It is translated as CASSTPGLAPNNEQFF. Looking up the rest from reference TRBV9 and TRBJ2-1 gives the full variable domain: DSGVTQTPKHLITATGQRVTLRCSPRSGDLSVYWYQQSLDQGLQFLIQYYNGEERAKGNILERFSAQQFPDLHSELNLSSLELGDSALYFCASSTPGLAPNNEQFFGPGTRLTVL.

This clone was seen a few times. The V call is TRBV4-2, the J call TRBJ2-1, with TRBD2 identical over 11 bases. CDR3 length: 16 residues. In germline, CDR1 is LGHNA, CDR2 YNFKEQ. Unmatched junction bases numbered 4, after V lost 0 bases and J lost 6 bases. CDR3 residues: CASSQELAGVSNEQFF. CDR3 in DNA: TGTGCCAGCAGCCAAGAACTAGCGGGAGTATCCAATGAGCAGTTCTTC.